This TCR beta chain emerged from a study of T cell changes during pregnancy in multiple sclerosis (dated by TCRdb to about 2019). Regarding the study in general: Changes in the T cell repertoire over the course of pregnancy were examined in this study in women with multiple sclerosis.

Counted from cysteine to phenylalanine, this CDR3 has 13 amino acids. Kept here is only the CDR3 DNA, which spans 39 bases and is read in frame from base 1. From a lookup of the germline V gene, CDR1 and CDR2 are SGDLS and YYNGEE. V was cut back by 6 bases and J by 5 bases, leaving a gap of 14 bases between them. Library preparation employed the immunoSEQ multiplex PCR assay. What TCRdb holds here is the immuneACCESS table cut down to in-frame rearrangements. Part of the clones is not present; checked against another copy, under half of the missing clones reflect an unresolved V gene, and the others are unexplained. This sample lists fewer than 40,000 clones; approximately 90% were detected once. The ten largest make up 9.5% to 12% of the sample. Note on this clone: Its antigen is not yet known. No much larger clone is present one base from it, and per-base qualities are unavailable.

The sequence was collected from a female donor with multiple sclerosis, enrolled in a pregnancy study. This material consisted of CD8+ T cells from peripheral blood mononuclear cells, taken before pregnancy. The rearrangement combines TRBV9 with TRBJ1-2; the D gene lacks a confident call. The DNA sequence is given as TGTGCCAGCACCGTGGACGGGGATTATGGCTACACCTTC. This codes for CASTVDGDYGYTF. With all but the CDR3 taken from the reference TRBV9 and TRBJ1-2 genes, the full variable domain is: DSGVTQTPKHLITATGQRVTLRCSPRSGDLSVYWYQQSLDQGLQFLIQYYNGEERAKGNILERFSAQQFPDLHSELNLSSLELGDSALYFCASTVDGDYGYTFGSGTRLTVV.